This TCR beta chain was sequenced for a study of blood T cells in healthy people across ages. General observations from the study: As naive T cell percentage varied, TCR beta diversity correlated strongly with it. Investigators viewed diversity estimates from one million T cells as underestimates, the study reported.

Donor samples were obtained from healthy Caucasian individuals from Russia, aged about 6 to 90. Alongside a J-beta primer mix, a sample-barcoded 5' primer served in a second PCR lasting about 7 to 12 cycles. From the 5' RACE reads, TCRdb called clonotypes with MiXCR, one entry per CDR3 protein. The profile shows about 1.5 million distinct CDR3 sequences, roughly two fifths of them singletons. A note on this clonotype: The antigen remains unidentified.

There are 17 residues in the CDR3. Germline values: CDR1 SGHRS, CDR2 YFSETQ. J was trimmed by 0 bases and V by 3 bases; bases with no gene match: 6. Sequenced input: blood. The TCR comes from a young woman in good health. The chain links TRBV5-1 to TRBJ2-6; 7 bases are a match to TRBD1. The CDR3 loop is CASSWRQGSSGANVLTF. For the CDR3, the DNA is TGCGCCAGCAGCTGGCGACAGGGAAGCTCTGGGGCCAACGTCCTGACTTTC.